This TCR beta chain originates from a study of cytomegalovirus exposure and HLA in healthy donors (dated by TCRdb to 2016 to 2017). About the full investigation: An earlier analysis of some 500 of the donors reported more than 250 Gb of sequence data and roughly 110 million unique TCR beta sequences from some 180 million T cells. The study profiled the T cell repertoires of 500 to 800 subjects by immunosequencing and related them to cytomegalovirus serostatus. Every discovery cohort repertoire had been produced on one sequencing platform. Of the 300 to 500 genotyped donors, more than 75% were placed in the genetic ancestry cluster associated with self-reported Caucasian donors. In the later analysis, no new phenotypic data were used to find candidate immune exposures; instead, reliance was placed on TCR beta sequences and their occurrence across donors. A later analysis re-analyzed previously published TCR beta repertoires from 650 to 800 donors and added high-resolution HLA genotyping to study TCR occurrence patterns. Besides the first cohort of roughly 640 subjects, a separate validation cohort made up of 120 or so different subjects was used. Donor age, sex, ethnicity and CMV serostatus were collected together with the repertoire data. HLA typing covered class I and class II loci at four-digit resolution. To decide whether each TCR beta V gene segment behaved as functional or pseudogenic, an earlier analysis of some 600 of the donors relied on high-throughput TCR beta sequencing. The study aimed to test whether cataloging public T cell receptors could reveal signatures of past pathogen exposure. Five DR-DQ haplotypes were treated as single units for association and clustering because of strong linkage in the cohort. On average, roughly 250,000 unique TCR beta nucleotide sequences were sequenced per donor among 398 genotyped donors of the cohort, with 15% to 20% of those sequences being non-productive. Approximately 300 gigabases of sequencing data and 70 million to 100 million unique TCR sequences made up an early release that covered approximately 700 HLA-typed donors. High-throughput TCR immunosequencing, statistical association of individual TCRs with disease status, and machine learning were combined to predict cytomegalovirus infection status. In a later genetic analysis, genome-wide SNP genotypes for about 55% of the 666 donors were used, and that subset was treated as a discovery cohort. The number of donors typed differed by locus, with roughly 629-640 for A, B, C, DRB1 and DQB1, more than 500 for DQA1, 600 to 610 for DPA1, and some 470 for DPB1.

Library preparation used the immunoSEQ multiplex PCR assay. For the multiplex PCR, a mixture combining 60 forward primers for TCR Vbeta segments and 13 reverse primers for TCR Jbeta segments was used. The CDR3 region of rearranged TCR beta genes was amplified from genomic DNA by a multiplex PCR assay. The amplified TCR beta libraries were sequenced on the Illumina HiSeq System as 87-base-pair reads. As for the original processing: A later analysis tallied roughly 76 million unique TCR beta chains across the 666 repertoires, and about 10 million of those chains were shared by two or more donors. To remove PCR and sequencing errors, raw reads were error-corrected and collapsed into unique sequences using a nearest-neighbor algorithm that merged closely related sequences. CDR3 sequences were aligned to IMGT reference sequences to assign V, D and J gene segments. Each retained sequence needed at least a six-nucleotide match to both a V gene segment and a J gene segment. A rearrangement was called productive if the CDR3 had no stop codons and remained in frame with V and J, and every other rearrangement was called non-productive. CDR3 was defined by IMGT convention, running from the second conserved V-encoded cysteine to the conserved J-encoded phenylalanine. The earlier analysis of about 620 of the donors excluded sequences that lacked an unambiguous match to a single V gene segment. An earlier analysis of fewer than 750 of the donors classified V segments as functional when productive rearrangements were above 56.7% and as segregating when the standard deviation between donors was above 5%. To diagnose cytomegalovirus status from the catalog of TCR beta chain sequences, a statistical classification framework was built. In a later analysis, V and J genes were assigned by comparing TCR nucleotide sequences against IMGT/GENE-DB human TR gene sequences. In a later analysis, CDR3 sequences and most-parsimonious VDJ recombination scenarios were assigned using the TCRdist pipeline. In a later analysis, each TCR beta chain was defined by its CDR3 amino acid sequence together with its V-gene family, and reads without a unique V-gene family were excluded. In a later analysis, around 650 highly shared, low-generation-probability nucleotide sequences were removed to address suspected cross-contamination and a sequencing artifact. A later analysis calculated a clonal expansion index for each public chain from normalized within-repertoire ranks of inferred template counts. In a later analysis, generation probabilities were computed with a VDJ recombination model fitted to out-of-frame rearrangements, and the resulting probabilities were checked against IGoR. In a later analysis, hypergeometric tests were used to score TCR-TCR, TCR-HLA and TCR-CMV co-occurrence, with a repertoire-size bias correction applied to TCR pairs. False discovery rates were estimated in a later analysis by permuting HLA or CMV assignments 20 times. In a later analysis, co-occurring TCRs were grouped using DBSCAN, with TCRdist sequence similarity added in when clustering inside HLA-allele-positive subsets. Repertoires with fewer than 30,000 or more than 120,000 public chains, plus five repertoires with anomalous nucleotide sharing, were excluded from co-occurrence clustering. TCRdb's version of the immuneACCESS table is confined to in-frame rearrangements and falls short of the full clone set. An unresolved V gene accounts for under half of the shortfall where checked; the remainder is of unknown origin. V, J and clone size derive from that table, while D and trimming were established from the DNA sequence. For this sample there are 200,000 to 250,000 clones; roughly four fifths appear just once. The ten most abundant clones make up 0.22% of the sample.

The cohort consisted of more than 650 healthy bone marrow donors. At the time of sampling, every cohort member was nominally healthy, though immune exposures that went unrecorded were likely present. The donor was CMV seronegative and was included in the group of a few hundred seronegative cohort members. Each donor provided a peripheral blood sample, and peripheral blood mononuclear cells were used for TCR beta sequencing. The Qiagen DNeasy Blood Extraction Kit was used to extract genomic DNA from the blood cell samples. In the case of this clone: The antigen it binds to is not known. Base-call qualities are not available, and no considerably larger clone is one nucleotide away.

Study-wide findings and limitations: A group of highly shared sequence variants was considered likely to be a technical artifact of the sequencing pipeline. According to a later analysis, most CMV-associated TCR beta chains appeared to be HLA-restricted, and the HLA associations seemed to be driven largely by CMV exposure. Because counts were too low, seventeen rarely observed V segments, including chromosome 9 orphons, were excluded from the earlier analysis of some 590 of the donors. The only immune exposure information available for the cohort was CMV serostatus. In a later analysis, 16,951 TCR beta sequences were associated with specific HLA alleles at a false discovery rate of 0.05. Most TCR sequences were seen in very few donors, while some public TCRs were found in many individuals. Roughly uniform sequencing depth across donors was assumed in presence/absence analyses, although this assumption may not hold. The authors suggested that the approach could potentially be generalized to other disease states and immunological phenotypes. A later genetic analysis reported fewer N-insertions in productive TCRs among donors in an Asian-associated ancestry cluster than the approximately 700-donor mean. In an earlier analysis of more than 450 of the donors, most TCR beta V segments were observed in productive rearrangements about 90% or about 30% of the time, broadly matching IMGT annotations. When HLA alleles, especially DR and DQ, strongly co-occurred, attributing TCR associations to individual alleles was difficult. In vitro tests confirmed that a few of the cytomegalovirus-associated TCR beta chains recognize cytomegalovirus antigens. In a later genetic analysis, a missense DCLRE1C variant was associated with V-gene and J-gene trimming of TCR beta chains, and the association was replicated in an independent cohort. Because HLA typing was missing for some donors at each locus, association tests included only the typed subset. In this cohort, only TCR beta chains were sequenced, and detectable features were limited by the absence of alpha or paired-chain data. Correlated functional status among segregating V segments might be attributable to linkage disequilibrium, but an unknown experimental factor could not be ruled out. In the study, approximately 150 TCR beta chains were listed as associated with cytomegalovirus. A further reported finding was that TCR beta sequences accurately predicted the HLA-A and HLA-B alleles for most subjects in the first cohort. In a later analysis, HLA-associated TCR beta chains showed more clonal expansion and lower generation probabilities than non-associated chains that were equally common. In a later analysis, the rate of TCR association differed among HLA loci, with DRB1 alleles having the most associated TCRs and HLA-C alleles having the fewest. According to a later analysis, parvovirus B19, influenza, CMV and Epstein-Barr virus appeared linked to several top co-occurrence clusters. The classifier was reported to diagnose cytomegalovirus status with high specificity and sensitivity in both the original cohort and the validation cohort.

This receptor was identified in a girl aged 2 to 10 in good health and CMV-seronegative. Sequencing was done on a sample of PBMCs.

The CDR3 reads CASSGRIGTYQETQYF. The DNA reads as follows: TGTGCCAGCAGTGGTCGGATCGGGACATACCAAGAGACCCAGTACTTC. The rearranged chain carries TRBV6-1 and TRBJ2-5; the best D guess is TRBD1, with 6 bases matching. Deletion took 4 bases off V and 0 bases off J, with a span of 15 bases between the germline ends. Its CDR3 holds 16 amino acids, cysteine through phenylalanine. The retained sequence is limited to the CDR3, 48 bases, with the frame set at the first base. CDR1 and CDR2, per the germline V gene, are MNHNS and SASEGT.